These 18 T cell receptor beta chains share one sample of origin, sequenced in a study of cytomegalovirus exposure and HLA in healthy donors. Here immunoSEQ multiplex PCR was the method, and the copy in TCRdb shows in-frame clones only, minus some. The table records approximately 140,000 clones, 84% of them present only once. The sequenced sample consisted of PBMCs. These receptors were obtained from a woman aged 25-40 years in good health and CMV-seronegative.

This chain links TRBV7-8 with TRBJ2-7, with 7 bases matching TRBD1. The junction had 14 bases not matched to a gene; V was cut back by 4 bases and J by 5 bases. The CDR3 is made up of 16 amino acids. Germline V gene data show CDR1 as SGHVS and CDR2 as FQNEAQ. CDR3 sequence reads: CASSSRQGFSLNEQYF. CDR3 sequence (DNA): TGTGCCAGCAGCTCAAGACAGGGTTTTTCTTTGAACGAGCAGTACTTC.

V and J are TRBV14 and TRBJ2-3, with TRBD1 matching over 8 bases. This CDR3 spans 13 amino acids. The J segment lost 8 bases and the V segment lost 4 bases, leaving 5 bases of the junction unmatched. Germline V CDR1 and CDR2: SGHDN, FVKESK. This CDR3 is CASSPNTGGTQYF. CDR3 nucleotides: TGTGCCAGCAGCCCAAACACAGGGGGTACGCAGTATTTT.

This CDR3 is CASISGGTETQYF. The CDR3 nucleotides read TGTGCCAGCATCTCAGGGGGGACAGAGACCCAGTACTTC. The rearrangement links TRBV6-1 to TRBJ2-5; TRBD1 is a possible D gene (7 bases). The germline CDR1 and CDR2 sequences are MNHNS and SASEGT. V lost 7 bases and J lost 4, with 13 bases in between. The CDR3 has 13 residues.

A single count supports this clone. J is TRBJ2-3 and V is TRBV11-3; 9 nucleotides align to TRBD1. The CDR3 totals 16 residues. Germline V CDR1 and CDR2: SGHNT, YENEEA. The ends lost 5 bases at V and 0 bases at J; junction bases unmatched: 6. DNA for the CDR3: TGTGCCAGCAGCCCGGGACAGGGTACTAGCACAGATACGCAGTATTTT. Encoded protein: CASSPGQGTSTDTQYF. Full variable domain (rest looked up from reference TRBV11-3 and TRBJ2-3): EAGVVQSPRYKIIEKKQPVAFWCNPISGHNTLYWYLQNLGQGPELLIRYENEEAVDDSQLPKDRFSAERLKGVDSTLKIQPAELGDSAVYLCASSPGQGTSTDTQYFGPGTRLTVL.

The chain is built from TRBV2 and TRBJ1-1, with 9 nucleotides matching TRBD1. The V gene's germline CDR1 is SNHLY and CDR2 FYNNEI. The V and J ends lost 5 bases and 4 bases, in that order; junction bases with no gene match: 8. The CDR3 has 15 amino acids. The CDR3 sequence: CASSPRTGVSTEAFF. The CDR3 bases are TGTGCCAGCAGTCCAAGGACAGGGGTGAGCACTGAAGCTTTCTTT.

In its sample, this clone was seen a few times. This chain joins TRBV7-9 and TRBJ1-6; D unresolved. The V end was cut by 6 bases, the J end by 10 bases, with 13 bases between. Germline V lookup: CDR1 SEHNR, CDR2 FQNEAQ (reference sequence). The CDR3 loop spans 13 amino acids. The DNA for the CDR3 is TGTGCCAGCAGTCAGCTGGGCTCGTCACCCCTCCACTTT. Encoded protein: CASSQLGSSPLHF. Full variable domain (outside the CDR3, taken from reference TRBV7-9 and TRBJ1-6): DTGVSQNPRHKITKRGQNVTFRCDPISEHNRLYWYRQTLGQGPEFLTYFQNEAQLEKSRLLSDRFSAERPKGSFSTLEIQRTEQGDSAMYLCASSQLGSSPLHFGNGTRLTVT.

The chain joins TRBV7-9 to TRBJ1-2, with TRBD1 as a possible D gene (6 bases). The ends were cut back, 2 bases at V and 7 bases at J, with 14 bases in the middle. The CDR3 has 14 residues. CDR1 SEHNR and CDR2 FQNEAQ come from the germline V gene (reference sequence). DNA for the CDR3: TGTGCCAGCAGCTTAACAACAGGGTTAGGTGGCTACACCTTC. Translated: CASSLTTGLGGYTF.

The V call is TRBV5-6, the J call TRBJ2-3; 9 nucleotides align to TRBD2. J was trimmed by 4 bases and V by 2 bases; bases with no gene match: 5. CDR3 length: 15 residues. The germline V gene encodes CDR1 SGHDT and CDR2 YYEEEE. CDR3 coding DNA: TGTGCCAGCAGCTTTCCCCGACTAGCGGCAGATACGCAGTATTTT. It is translated as CASSFPRLAADTQYF. Looking up the rest from reference TRBV5-6 and TRBJ2-3 gives the full variable domain: DAGVTQSPTHLIKTRGQQVTLRCSPKSGHDTVSWYQQALGQGPQFIFQYYEEEERQRGNFPDRFSGHQFPNYSSELNVNALLLGDSALYLCASSFPRLAADTQYFGPGTRLTVL.

The rearrangement uses TRBV7-2 and TRBJ2-5; D unclear. The CDR3 totals 13 residues. Germline loops: CDR1 SGHTA, CDR2 FQGNSA. The V end was cut by 3 bases, the J end by 2 bases, with 7 bases between. The CDR3 loop is CASSFITQETQYF. CDR3 nucleotides: TGTGCCAGCAGCTTTATTACACAAGAGACCCAGTACTTC. Filled out from reference TRBV7-2 and TRBJ2-5, the complete variable domain reads GAGVSQSPSNKVTEKGKDVELRCDPISGHTALYWYRQSLGQGLEFLIYFQGNSAPDKSGLPSDRFSAERTGGSVSTLTIQRTQQEDSAVYLCASSFITQETQYFGPGTRLLVL.

This clone was counted at least ten times. The chain combines TRBV6-7 with TRBJ2-3, with a tentative D call TRBD2 (6 bases). TRBV6-7 is an ORF, with its function uncertain. The CDR3 runs 16 residues. Trimming took 2 bases from V and 5 from J, leaving 17 bases between them. CDR3 nucleotide sequence: TGTGCCAGCAGTTACACAGCGACTAGTAAAATAGATACGCAGTATTTT. As protein: CASSYTATSKIDTQYF.

This chain links TRBV9 with TRBJ2-1, with 16 bases aligning to TRBD2. The CDR3 runs 17 residues. Germline CDR1 reads SGDLS; CDR2 reads YYNGEE. J gave up 2 bases and V 4 bases, and 3 bases lay outside the gene matches. The CDR3 sequence: CASSTGTSGGAYNEQFF. In nucleotides, the CDR3 is TGTGCCAGCAGCACGGGGACTAGCGGGGGGGCCTACAATGAGCAGTTCTTC. The whole variable domain, remainder taken from reference TRBV9 and TRBJ2-1, is DSGVTQTPKHLITATGQRVTLRCSPRSGDLSVYWYQQSLDQGLQFLIQYYNGEERAKGNILERFSAQQFPDLHSELNLSSLELGDSALYFCASSTGTSGGAYNEQFFGPGTRLTVL.

V usage is TRBV7-8 and J usage is TRBJ2-7, with D perhaps matching TRBD2 (6 bases). CDR3 size: 16 residues. Germline V gene data show CDR1 as SGHVS and CDR2 as FQNEAQ. Trimming shortened V by 5 bases and J by 2 bases, and 19 bases separated the two germline ends. CDR3 bases: TGTGCCAGCAGCCTTGGCGTTTGGACTACCGCCTACGAGCAGTACTTC. It specifies CASSLGVWTTAYEQYF.

The chain is built from TRBV10-1 and TRBJ2-7; 7 positions match TRBD1. Germline loops: CDR1 WNHNN, CDR2 SYGVQD (reference sequence). J gave up 0 bases and V 2 bases, and 4 bases lay outside the gene matches. The CDR3 is 15 residues long. Here the CDR3 DNA reads TGCGCCAGCAGTGAGGGGAACAGGGGCTCCTACGAGCAGTACTTC. It specifies CASSEGNRGSYEQYF.

The CDR3: CASSVNPGTGELFF. Written as DNA, the CDR3 is TGTGCCAGCAGCGTAAATCCCGGGACCGGGGAGCTGTTTTTT. V usage is TRBV9 and J usage is TRBJ2-2; D ambiguous. Trimming stripped 1 base from V and 5 bases from J, with 9 bases between. The CDR3 loop spans 14 amino acids. Germline loops: CDR1 SGDLS, CDR2 YYNGEE.

The V and J genes are TRBV4-3 and TRBJ1-1; D remains ambiguous. The germline gives CDR1 LGHNA, CDR2 YSLEER. Trimming took 4 bases from V and 4 from J, leaving 13 bases between them. The CDR3 totals 14 residues. The CDR3 sequence is CASSLLEGSTEAFF. The CDR3, as DNA: TGCGCCAGCAGCCTCCTAGAGGGAAGCACTGAAGCTTTCTTT.

The genes are TRBV2 and TRBJ2-6; no reliable D call. This CDR3 has 15 residues. Germline values: CDR1 SNHLY, CDR2 FYNNEI. With 2 bases removed from V and 3 bases from J, the gap between germline ends came to 8 bases. CDR3 sequence reads: CASSEYTGGANVLTF. In DNA, the CDR3 is TGTGCCAGCAGTGAATATACGGGTGGGGCCAACGTCCTGACTTTC.

The chain combines TRBV4-2 with TRBJ2-3; D is perhaps TRBD2 (5 bases). The germline V and J ends were trimmed by 1 base and 2 bases, with 10 bases remaining between them. In germline, CDR1 is LGHNA, CDR2 YNFKEQ. There are 15 residues in the CDR3. The chain's CDR3 is CASSQGYGVTDTQYF. The CDR3 bases are TGTGCCAGCAGCCAAGGGTACGGGGTCACAGATACGCAGTATTTT.

This clone is a singleton in its sample. This chain joins TRBV5-4 and TRBJ2-1, with 8 bases that match TRBD2. Germline-derived CDR1 and CDR2 are SGHNT and YYREEE (reference sequence). Losses at the gene ends were 1 base for V and 6 bases for J; bases not matched to a gene: 9. The CDR3 length is 16 residues. CDR3 region: CASSLQVGGAANEQFF. DNA of the CDR3: TGTGCCAGCAGCTTGCAAGTCGGGGGGGCCGCCAATGAGCAGTTCTTC.